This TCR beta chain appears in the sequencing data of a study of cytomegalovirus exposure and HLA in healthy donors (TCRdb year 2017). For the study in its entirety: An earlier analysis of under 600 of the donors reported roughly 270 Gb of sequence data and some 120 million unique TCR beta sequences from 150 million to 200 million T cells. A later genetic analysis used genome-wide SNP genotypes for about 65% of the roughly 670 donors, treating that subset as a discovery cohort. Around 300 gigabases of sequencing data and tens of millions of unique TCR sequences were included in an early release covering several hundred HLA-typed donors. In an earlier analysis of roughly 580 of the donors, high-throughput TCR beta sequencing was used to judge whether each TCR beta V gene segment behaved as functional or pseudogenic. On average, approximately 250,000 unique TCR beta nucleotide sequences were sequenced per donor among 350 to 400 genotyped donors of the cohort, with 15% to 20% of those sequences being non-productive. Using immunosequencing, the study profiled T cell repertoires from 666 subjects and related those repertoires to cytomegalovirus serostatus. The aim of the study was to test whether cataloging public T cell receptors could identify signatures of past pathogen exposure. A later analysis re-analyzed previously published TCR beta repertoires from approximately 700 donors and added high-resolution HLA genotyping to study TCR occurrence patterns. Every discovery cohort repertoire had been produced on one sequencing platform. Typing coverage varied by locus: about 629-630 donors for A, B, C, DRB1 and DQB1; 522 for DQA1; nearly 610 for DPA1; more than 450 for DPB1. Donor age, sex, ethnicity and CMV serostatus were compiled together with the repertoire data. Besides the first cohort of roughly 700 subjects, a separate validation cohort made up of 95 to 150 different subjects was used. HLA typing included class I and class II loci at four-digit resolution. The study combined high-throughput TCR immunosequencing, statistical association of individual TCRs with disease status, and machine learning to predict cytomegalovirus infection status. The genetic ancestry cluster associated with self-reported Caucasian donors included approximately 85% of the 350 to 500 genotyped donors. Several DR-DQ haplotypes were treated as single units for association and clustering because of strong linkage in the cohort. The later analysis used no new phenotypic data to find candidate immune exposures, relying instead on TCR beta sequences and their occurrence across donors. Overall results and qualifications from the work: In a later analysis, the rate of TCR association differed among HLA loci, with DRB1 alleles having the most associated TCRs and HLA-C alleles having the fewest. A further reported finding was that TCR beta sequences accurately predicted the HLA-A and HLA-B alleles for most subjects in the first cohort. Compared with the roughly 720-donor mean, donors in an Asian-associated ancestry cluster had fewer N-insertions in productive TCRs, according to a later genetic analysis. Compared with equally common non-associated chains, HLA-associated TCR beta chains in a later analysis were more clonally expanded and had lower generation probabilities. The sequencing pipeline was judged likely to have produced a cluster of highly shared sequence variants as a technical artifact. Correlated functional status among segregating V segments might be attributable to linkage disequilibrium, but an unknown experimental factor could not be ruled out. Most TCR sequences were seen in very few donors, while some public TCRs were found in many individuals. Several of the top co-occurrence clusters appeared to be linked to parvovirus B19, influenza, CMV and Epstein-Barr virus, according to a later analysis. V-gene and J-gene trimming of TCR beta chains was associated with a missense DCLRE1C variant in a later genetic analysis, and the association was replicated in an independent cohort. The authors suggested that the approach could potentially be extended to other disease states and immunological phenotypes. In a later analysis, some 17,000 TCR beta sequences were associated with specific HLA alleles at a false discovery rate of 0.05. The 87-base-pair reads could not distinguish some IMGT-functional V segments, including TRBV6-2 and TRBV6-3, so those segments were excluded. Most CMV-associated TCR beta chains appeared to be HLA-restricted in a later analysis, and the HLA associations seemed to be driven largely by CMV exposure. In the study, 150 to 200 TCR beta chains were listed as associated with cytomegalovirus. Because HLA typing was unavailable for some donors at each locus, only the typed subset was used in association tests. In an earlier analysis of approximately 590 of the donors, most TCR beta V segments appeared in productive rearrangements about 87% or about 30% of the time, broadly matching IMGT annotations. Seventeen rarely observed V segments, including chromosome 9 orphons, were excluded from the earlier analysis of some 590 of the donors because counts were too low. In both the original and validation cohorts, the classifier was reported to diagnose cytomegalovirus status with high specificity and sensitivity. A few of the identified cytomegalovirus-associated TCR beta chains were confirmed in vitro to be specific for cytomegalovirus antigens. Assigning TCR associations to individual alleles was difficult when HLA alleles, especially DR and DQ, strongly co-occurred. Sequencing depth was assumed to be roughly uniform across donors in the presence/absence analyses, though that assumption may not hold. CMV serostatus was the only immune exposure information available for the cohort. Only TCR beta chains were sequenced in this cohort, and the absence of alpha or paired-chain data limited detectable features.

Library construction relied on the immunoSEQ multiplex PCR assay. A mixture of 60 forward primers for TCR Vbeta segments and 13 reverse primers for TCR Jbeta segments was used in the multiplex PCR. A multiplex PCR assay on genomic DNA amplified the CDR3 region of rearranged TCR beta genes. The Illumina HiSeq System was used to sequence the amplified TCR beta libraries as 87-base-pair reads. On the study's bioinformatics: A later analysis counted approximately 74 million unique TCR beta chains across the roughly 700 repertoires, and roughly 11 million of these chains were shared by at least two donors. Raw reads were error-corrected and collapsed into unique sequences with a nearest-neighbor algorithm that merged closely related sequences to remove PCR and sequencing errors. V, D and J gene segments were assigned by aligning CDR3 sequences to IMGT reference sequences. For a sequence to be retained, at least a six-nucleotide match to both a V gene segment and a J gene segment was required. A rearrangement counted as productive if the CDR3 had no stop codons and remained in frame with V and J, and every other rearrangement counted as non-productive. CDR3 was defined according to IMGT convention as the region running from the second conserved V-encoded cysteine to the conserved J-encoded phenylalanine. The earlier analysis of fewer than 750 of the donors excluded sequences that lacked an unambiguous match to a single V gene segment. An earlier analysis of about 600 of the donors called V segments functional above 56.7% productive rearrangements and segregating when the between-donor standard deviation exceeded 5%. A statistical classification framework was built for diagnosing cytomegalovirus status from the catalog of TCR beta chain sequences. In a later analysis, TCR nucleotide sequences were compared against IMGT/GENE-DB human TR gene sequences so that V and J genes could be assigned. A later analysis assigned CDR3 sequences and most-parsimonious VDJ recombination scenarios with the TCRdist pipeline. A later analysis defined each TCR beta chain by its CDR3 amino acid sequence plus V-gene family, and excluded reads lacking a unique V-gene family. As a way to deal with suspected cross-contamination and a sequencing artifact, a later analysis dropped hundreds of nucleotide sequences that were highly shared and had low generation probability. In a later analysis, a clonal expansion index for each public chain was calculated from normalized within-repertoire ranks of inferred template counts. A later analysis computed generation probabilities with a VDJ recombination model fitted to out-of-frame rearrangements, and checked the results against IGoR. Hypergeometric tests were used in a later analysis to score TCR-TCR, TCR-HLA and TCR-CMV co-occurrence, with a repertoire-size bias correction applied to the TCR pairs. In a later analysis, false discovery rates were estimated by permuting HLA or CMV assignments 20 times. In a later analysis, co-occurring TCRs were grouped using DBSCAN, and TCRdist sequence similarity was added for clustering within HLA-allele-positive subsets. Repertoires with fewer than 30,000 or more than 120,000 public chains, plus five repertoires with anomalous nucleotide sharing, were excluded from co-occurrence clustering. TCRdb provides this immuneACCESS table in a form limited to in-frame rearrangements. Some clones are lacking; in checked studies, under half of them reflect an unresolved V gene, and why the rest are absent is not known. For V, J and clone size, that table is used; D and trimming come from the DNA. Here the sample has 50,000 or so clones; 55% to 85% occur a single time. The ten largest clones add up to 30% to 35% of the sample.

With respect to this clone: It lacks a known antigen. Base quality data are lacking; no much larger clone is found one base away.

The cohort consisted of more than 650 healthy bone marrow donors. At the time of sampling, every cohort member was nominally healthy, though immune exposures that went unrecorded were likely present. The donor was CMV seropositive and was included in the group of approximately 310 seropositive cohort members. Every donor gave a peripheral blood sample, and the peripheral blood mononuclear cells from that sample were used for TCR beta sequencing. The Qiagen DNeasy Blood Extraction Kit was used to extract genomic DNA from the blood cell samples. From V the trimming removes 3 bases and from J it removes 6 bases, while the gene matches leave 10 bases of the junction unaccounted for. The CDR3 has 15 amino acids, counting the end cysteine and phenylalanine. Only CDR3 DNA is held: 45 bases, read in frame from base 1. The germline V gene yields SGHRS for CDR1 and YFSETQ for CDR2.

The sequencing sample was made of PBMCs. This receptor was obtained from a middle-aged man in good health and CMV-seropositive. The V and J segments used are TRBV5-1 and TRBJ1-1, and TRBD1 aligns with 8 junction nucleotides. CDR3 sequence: CASSWSTDRAPEAFF. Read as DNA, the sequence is TGCGCCAGCAGCTGGAGCACGGACAGGGCCCCTGAAGCTTTCTTT.